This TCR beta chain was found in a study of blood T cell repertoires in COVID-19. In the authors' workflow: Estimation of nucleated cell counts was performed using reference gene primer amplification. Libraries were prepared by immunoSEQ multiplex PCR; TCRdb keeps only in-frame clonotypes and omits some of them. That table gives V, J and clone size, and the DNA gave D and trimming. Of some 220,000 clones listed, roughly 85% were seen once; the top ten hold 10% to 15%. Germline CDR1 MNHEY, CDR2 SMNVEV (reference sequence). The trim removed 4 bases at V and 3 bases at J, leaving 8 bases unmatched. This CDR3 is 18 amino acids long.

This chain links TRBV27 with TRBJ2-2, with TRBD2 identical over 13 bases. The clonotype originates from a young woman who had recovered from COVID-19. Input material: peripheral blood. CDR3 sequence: CASSYPGTSGADTGELFF. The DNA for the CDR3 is TGTGCCAGCAGTTACCCCGGGACTAGCGGGGCAGACACCGGGGAGCTGTTTTTT.